This T cell receptor (beta chain) was recorded in a study of immune evolution from preneoplasia to lung adenocarcinoma. Study context: HLA loss of heterozygosity: over 5.5% AIS, about 15% MIA, about 35% ADC, none AAH.

The study, taken as a whole, reports: Later-stage lesions appeared to have more T cells, more diversity, less clonality.

Regarding this clone: Its antigen is still unknown.

This CDR3 has 17 residues. Germline V gives CDR1 SNHLY, CDR2 FYNNEI. Trimming cost V 4 bases and J 3 bases; bases outside gene matches: 14. H&E slides confirmed each diagnosis, reviewed by two pathologists independently. Premalignant or tumor cells were enriched by macro-dissection after pathologic assessment. Produced via immunoSEQ multiplex PCR; TCRdb's table is partial and in-frame only. The profile shows 4,900 or so clones, roughly 86% of them singletons. The gene calls are TRBV2 and TRBJ1-1; TRBD1 agrees at 7 bases. The receptor comes from a person between 65 and 79 years old with lung adenocarcinoma. Sequencing was performed on FFPE atypical adenomatous hyperplasia tissue from the lung. Subset specified: atypical adenomatous hyperplasia (AAH), lung preneoplasia. CDR3 in amino acids: CASSAGQAVGVHTEAFF. Here the CDR3 DNA reads TGTGCCAGCAGTGCCGGACAGGCAGTTGGCGTGCACACTGAAGCTTTCTTT.